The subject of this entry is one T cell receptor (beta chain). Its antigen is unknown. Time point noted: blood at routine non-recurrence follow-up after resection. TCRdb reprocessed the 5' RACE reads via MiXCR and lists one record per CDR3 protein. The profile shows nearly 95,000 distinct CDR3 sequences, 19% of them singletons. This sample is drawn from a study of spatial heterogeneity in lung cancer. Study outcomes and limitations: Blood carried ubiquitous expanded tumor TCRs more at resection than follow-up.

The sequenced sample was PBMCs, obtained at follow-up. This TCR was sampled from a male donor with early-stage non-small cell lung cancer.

CDR3 residues: CASRKGSNTGELFF. The CDR3 bases are TGTGCCAGCAGGAAGGGGTCGAACACCGGGGAGCTGTTTTTT. The chain employs TRBV2 and TRBJ2-2, with D tentatively TRBD1 (5 bases). Trimming took 6 bases from V and 0 from J, leaving 8 bases between them. The CDR3 totals 14 residues. Per germline, CDR1 SNHLY and CDR2 FYNNEI.